A single TCR beta chain is shown here with its context. Its cognate antigen has yet to be identified. No base qualities exist here, and no much larger clone lies one base off it. At study entry, a tuberculin skin test and the QuantiFERON-TB GOLD In-Tube IGRA were used to screen adolescents for latent tuberculosis infection. Unsorted cryopreserved PBMC were immunosequenced, covering on average about 96,000 T cells per clinical donor. Eleven high schools in the Worcester region of the Western Cape, South Africa, served as enrollment sites for adolescents aged 12 to 18 years. Ten adolescents infected with M. tuberculosis and ten uninfected adolescents were chosen and matched for age and sex. PBMC from adolescents were isolated by density centrifugation from freshly drawn heparinized blood and then cryopreserved. The immunoSEQ multiplex PCR assay was used to generate TCR libraries, with TCR-beta and/or TCR-alpha/delta assays applied to each sample. The amplified TCR libraries were sequenced using the Illumina high-throughput platform. The authors processed their data as follows. Clustering and dimensionality reduction were performed using pairwise TCRdist distances among GMM-specific receptors from ex vivo sorted or in vitro expanded T cells. The score assigned to each clinical repertoire was mean NN-distance, meaning the average TCRdist to the nearest 10% of tetramer-positive reference sequences. To compute GEM TCR motif frequency, the fraction of unique TCRs matching known GEM sequences by V/J usage and CDR3 length was calculated. Linear discriminant analysis with leave-one-out cross-validation, implemented in scikit-learn, was used to classify active tuberculosis. Drawn from immuneACCESS, this table holds only the in-frame rearrangements with V and J called that TCRdb kept. Clones are partly lost; checked studies trace under half to an unresolved V gene and leave the rest unexplained. D and trimming were read from the DNA, whereas the V and J calls and clone size are those reported in that table. Across this sample there are tens of thousands of clones, with 95% seen only once. Jointly, the top ten make up less than 2.5% of the sample.

The data belong to a study of T cells in tuberculosis listed by TCRdb under 2018. Study-level background: The study combined CD1B tetramers and high-throughput TCR immunosequencing to characterize T cells specific for the mycobacterial lipid antigen glucose monomycolate (GMM). IGRA-negative adolescents, IGRA-positive adolescents with latent tuberculosis and adults with active tuberculosis, ten per group, were compared in a South African clinical cohort.

V lost 2 bases and J lost 5 bases, and the count of bases not matched to a germline gene is 2. Measured from the cysteine to the phenylalanine, the CDR3 is 14 residues long. The only DNA kept is the CDR3, 42 bases in frame from the first base. The germline V gene supplies CDR1 SGDLS and CDR2 YYNGEE. Overall results and qualifications from the work: Clinical samples were chosen by availability of cryopreserved specimens, and active tuberculosis cases were adults while controls were adolescents. The smaller NN-distances were partly driven by shorter CDR3-alpha lengths in active tuberculosis patients, and the difference for TCR-beta did not reach statistical significance. With the diverse GMM-specific repertoire as input, a classifier achieved around 90% accuracy (AUROC about 0.93), whereas GEM motif frequencies as input gave approximately 70% accuracy. Active tuberculosis TCR-alpha repertoires showed smaller mean NN-distances to GMM-specific TCRs than IGRA-negative controls, suggesting clonal expansion of these TCRs.

The clonotype originates from a donor aged 10-29 years with latent tuberculosis or without tuberculosis infection. Sample: PBMCs. The chain employs TRBV9 and TRBJ2-1; TRBD2 lines up with 9 middle nucleotides. DNA sequence: TGTGCCAGCAGCGTCCAGCGGGGGGACAATGAGCAGTTCTTC. Its protein is CASSVQRGDNEQFF.